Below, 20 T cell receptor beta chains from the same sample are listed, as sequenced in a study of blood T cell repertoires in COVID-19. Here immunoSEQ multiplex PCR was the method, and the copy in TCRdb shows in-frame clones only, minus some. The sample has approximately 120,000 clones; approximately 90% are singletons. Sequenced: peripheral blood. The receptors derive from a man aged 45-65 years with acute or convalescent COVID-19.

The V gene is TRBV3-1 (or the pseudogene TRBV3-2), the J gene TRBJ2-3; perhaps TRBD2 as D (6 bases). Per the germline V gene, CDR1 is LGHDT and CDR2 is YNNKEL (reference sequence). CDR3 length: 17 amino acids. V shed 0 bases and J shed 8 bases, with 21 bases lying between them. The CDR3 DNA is TGTGCCAGCAGCCAAGATGGCGGCGGGGTAGGCGGGGTTACGCAGTATTTT. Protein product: CASSQDGGGVGGVTQYF.

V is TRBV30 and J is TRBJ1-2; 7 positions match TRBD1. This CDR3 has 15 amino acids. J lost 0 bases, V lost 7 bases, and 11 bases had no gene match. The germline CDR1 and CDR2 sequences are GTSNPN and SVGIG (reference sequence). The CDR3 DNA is TGTGCCTCCCTTGGATATCAGGGGGCTAACTATGGCTACACCTTC. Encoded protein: CASLGYQGANYGYTF.

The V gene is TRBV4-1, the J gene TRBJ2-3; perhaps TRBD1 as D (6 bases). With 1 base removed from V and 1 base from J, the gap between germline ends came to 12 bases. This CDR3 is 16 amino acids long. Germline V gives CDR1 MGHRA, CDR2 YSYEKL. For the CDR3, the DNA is TGCGCCAGCAGCCAAGTGACAGGCATCGGCACAGATACGCAGTATTTT. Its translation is CASSQVTGIGTDTQYF.

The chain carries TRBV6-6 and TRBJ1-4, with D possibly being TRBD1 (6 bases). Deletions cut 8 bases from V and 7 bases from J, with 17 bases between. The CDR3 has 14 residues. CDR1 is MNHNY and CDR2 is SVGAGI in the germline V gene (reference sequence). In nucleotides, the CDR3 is TGTGCCAGCGGGGACCGGGACATCGTTGAAAAACTGTTTTTT. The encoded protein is CASGDRDIVEKLFF.

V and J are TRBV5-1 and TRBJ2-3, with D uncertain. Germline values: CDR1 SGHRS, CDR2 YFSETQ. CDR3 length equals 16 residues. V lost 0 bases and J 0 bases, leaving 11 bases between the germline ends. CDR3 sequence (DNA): TGCGCCAGCAGCTTGGACAGACCTTCTAGCACAGATACGCAGTATTTT. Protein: CASSLDRPSSTDTQYF.

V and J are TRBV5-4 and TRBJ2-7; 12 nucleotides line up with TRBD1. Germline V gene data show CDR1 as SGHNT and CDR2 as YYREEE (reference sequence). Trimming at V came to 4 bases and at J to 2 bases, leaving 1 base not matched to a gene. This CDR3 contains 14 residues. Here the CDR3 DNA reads TGTGCCAGCAGCCGGGACAGGGGGCCCTACGAGCAGTACTTC. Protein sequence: CASSRDRGPYEQYF.

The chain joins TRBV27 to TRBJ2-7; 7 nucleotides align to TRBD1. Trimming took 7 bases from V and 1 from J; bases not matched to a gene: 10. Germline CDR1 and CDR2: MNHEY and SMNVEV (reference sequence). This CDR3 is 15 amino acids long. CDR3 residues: CASNAVTGASYEQYF. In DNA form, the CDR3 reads TGTGCCAGCAACGCAGTTACAGGGGCATCCTACGAGCAGTACTTC.

CDR3 DNA: TGTGCCAGCAGCGTAACCGTAGATACAGGGATCGCTGGAAACACCATATATTTT. It codes for CASSVTVDTGIAGNTIYF. The chain recombines TRBV9 with TRBJ1-3; D possibly corresponds to TRBD1 (6 bases). The CDR3 has 18 amino acids. Looked up from germline, CDR1 is SGDLS and CDR2 is YYNGEE. V was pared by 1 base and J by 2 bases, with 19 bases between.

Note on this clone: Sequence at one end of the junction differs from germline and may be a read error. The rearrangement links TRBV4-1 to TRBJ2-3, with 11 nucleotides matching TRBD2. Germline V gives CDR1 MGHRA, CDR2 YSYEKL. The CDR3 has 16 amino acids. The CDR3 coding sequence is TGCGCCAGCAGCCAAGATCGGGCACTAGCGGGAGTCCAAGCCCTTTTT. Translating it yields CASSQDRALAGVQALF.

The CDR3 DNA follows: TGTGCCAGCAGCCACCCCCCTAGCGGGAAGCGGAGGACCGGGGAGCTGTTTTTT. Its protein is CASSHPPSGKRRTGELFF. The chain uses TRBV11-3 and TRBJ2-2; 9 positions match TRBD2. This CDR3 spans 18 amino acids. Germline CDR1 reads SGHNT; CDR2 reads YENEEA. V lost 5 bases and J lost 5; bases outside the gene matches: 15.

The CDR3 DNA reads as TGTGCCAGCAGCTTACCCGGACTAGCGGGAAAAAGGGGCCCCGGGGAGCTGTTTTTT. It encodes CASSLPGLAGKRGPGELFF. The V and J genes are TRBV7-9 and TRBJ2-2; 12 nucleotides align to TRBD2. Trimming cost V 2 bases and J 6 bases; bases outside gene matches: 13. Germline lookup yields CDR1 SEHNR and CDR2 FQNEAQ (reference sequence). This CDR3 has 19 amino acids.

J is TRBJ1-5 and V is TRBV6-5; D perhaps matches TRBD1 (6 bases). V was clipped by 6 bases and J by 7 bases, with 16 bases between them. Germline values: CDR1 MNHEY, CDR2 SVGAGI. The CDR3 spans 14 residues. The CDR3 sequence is CASSLSPGEQPQHF. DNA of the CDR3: TGTGCCAGCAGCCTCTCCCCAGGGGAACAGCCCCAGCATTTT.

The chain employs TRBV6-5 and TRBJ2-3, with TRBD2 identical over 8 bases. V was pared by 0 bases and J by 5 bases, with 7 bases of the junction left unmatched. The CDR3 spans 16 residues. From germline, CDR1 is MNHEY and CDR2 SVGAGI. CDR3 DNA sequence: TGTGCCAGCAGTTACTCCTATAGCGGGATTGAAGATACGCAGTATTTT. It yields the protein CASSYSYSGIEDTQYF.

The CDR3: CASSQTSGGAGNEQFF. In DNA form, the CDR3 reads TGTGCCAGCAGCCAAACTAGCGGGGGCGCCGGGAATGAGCAGTTCTTC. The rearrangement uses TRBV11-3 and TRBJ2-1; 11 bases match TRBD2. Germline V lookup: CDR1 SGHNT, CDR2 YENEEA. The CDR3 has 16 amino acids. V gave up 5 bases and J gave up 7 bases; unmatched junction bases: 10. The whole variable domain, remainder taken from reference TRBV11-3 and TRBJ2-1, is EAGVVQSPRYKIIEKKQPVAFWCNPISGHNTLYWYLQNLGQGPELLIRYENEEAVDDSQLPKDRFSAERLKGVDSTLKIQPAELGDSAVYLCASSQTSGGAGNEQFFGPGTRLTVL.

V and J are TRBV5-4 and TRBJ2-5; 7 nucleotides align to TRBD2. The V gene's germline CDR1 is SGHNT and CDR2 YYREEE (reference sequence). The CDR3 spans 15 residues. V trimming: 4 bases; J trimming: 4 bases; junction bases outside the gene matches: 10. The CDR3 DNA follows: TGTGCCAGCAGCAAGGGAGGGGAATGGCCAGAGACCCAGTACTTC. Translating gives CASSKGGEWPETQYF.

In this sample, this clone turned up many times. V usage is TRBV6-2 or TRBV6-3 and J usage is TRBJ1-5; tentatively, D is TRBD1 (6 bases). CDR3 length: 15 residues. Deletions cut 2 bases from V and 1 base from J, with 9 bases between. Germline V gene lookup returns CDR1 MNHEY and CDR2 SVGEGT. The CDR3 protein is CASSYNRDSNQPQHF. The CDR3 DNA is TGTGCCAGCAGTTACAACAGGGACAGCAATCAGCCCCAGCATTTT.

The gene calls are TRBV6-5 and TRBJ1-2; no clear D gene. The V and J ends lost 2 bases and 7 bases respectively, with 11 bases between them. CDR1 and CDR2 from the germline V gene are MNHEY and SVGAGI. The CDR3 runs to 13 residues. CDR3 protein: CASSYRNLAGYTF. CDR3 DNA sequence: TGTGCCAGCAGTTACAGAAACCTAGCTGGCTACACCTTC.

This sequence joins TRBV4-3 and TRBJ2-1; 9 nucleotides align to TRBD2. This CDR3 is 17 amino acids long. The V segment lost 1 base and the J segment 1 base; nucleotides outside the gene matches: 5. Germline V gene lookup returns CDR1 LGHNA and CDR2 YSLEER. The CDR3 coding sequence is TGCGCCAGCAGCCAAGTAGCGGGAGTGGGATCCTACAATGAGCAGTTCTTC. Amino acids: CASSQVAGVGSYNEQFF.

CDR3 region: CASSLGPAGNTEAFF. CDR3 coding DNA: TGTGCCAGCAGCTTAGGGCCCGCGGGGAACACTGAAGCTTTCTTT. V gene TRBV11-3 combines with J gene TRBJ1-1; D gene ambiguous. Between the trimmed V and J ends, which lost 1 base and 1 base, there was a span of 10 bases. CDR1 and CDR2 from the germline V gene are SGHNT and YENEEA. This CDR3 contains 15 residues. The complete variable domain, with remaining parts taken from reference TRBV11-3 and TRBJ1-1, reads EAGVVQSPRYKIIEKKQPVAFWCNPISGHNTLYWYLQNLGQGPELLIRYENEEAVDDSQLPKDRFSAERLKGVDSTLKIQPAELGDSAVYLCASSLGPAGNTEAFFGQGTRLTVV.

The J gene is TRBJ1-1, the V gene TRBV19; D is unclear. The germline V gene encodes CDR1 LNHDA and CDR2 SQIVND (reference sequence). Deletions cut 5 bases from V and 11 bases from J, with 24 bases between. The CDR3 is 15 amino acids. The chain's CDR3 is CASSYSRPGSYGAFF. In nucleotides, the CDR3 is TGTGCCAGTAGTTATTCGCGTCCCGGGAGTTATGGGGCTTTCTTT.